This T cell receptor (beta chain) stems from a study of type 1 regulatory T cells. Background on the study: T-allo10 is an in vitro-generated, Tr1-enriched CD4 T cell product specific for alloantigen.

TCRdb ran MiXCR on the reads and lists one entry per CDR3 protein. The sample lists some 15,000 distinct CDR3 sequences, about 13% occurring once. This clonotype was seen many times. What it binds is unknown. Germline V gene sequence: CDR1 ENHRY, CDR2 SYGVKD. Trimming took off 5 bases at V and 1 base at J, with 9 bases between the two ends. CDR3 length equals 14 residues. Sequenced: cultured T cells, either the whole culture or a sorted T cell fraction (not recorded which). The clonotype comes from a human donor in good health. The chain has TRBV10-3 and TRBJ2-4, with D hard to call. In DNA, the CDR3 is TGTGCCATCAGTATTGACTCTGCCAAAAACATTCAGTACTTC. Translation gives CAISIDSAKNIQYF.